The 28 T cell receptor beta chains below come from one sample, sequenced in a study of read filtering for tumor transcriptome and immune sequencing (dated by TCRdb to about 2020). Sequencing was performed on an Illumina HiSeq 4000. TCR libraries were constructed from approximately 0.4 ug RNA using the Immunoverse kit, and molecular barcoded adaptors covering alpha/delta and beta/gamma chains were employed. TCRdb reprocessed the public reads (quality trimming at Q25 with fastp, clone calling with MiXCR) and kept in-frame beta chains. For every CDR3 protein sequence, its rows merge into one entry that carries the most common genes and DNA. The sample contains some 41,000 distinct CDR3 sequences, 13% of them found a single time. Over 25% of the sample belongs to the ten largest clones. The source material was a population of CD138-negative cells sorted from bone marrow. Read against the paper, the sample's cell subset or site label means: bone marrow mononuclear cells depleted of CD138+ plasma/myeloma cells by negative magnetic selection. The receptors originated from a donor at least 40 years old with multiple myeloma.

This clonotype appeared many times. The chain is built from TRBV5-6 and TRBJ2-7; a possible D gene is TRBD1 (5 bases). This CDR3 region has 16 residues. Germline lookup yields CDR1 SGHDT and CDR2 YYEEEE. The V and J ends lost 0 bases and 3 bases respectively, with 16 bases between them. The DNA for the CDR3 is TGTGCCAGCAGCTTGGGAGAAGGGGCCCTTATCTACGAGCAGTACTTC. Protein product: CASSLGEGALIYEQYF. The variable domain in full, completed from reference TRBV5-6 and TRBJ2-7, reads DAGVTQSPTHLIKTRGQQVTLRCSPKSGHDTVSWYQQALGQGPQFIFQYYEEEERQRGNFPDRFSGHQFPNYSSELNVNALLLGDSALYLCASSLGEGALIYEQYFGPGTRLTVT.

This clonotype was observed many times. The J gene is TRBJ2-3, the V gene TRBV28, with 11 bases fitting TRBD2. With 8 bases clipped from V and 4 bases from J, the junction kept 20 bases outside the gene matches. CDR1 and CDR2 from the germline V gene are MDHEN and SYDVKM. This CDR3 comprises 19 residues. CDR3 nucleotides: TGTGCCAGCTTCGCTTCGGCCGGGGCTAGCGGGAGGTGGCCAGATACGCAGTATTTT. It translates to CASFASAGASGRWPDTQYF.

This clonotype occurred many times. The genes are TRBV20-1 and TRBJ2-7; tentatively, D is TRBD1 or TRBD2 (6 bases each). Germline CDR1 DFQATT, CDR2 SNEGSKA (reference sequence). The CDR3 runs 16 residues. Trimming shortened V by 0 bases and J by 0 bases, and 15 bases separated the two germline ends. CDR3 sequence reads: CSARDWGAASSYEQYF. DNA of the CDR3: TGCAGTGCTAGAGATTGGGGGGCGGCTAGCTCCTACGAGCAGTACTTC.

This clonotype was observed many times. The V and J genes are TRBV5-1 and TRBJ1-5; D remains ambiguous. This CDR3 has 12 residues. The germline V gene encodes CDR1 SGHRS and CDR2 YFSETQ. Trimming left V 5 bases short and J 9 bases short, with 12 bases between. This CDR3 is CASRIDTGPQHF. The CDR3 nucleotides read TGCGCCAGCAGGATCGACACCGGGCCCCAGCATTTT.

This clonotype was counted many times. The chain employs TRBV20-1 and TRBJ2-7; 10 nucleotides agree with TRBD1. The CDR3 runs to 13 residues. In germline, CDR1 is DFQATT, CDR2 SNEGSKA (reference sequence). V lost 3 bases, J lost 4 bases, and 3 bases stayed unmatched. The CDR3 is CSASPDRGYEQYF. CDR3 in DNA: TGCAGTGCTAGCCCGGACAGGGGGTACGAGCAGTACTTC.

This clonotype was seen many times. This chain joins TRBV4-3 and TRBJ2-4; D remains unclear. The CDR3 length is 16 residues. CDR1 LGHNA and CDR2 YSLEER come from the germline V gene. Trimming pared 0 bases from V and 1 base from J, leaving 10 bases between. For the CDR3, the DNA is TGCGCCAGCAGCCAAGATCTTGGTTCGGCCAAAAACATTCAGTACTTC. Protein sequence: CASSQDLGSAKNIQYF.

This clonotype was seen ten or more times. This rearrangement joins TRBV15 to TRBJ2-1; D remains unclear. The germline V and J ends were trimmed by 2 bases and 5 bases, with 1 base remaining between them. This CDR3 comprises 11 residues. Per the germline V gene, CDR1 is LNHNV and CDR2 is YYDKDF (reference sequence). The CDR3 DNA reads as TGTGCCACCAGCAGAAACAATGAGCAGTTCTTC. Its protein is CATSRNNEQFF.

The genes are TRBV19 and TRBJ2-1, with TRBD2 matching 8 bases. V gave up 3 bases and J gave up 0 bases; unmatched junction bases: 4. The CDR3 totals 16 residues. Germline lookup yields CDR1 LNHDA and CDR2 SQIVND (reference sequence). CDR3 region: CASSIERGSSYNEQFF. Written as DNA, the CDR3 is TGTGCCAGTAGTATCGAGCGGGGGAGCTCCTACAATGAGCAGTTCTTC.

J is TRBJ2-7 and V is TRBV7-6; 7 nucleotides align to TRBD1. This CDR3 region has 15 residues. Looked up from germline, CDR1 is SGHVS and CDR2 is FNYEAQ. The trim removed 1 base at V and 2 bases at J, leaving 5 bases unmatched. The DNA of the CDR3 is TGTGCCAGCAGCTTAGAGGGGGCGCGGGCCTACGAGCAGTACTTC. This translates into CASSLEGARAYEQYF. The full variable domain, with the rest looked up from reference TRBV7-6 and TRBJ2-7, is GAGVSQSPRYKVTKRGQDVALRCDPISGHVSLYWYRQALGQGPEFLTYFNYEAQQDKSGLPNDRFSAERPEGSISTLTIQRTEQRDSAMYRCASSLEGARAYEQYFGPGTRLTVT.

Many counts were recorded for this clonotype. CDR3 DNA sequence: TGCGCCAGCAGCCGGACGGTGAACACTGAAGCTTTCTTT. Translation: CASSRTVNTEAFF. The chain carries TRBV4-1 and TRBJ1-1; D remains ambiguous. Germline lookup yields CDR1 MGHRA and CDR2 YSYEKL. V lost 4 bases and J 0 bases, leaving 6 bases between the germline ends. This CDR3 comprises 13 residues.

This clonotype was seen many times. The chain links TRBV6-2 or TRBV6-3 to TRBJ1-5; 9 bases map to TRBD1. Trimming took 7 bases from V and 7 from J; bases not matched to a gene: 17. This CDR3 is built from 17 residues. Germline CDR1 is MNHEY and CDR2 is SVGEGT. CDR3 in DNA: TGTGCCAGCACCGACGGATCGGGACAGGGAACACTCCAGCCCCAGCATTTT. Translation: CASTDGSGQGTLQPQHF.

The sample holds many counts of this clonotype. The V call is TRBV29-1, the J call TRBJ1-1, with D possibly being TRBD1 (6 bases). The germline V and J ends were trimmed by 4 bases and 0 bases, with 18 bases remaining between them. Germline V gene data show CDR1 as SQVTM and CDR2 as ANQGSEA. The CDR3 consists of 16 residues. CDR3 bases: TGCAGCGTTGGGACCCCTACAGGGTCTTTGAACACTGAAGCTTTCTTT. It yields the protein CSVGTPTGSLNTEAFF.

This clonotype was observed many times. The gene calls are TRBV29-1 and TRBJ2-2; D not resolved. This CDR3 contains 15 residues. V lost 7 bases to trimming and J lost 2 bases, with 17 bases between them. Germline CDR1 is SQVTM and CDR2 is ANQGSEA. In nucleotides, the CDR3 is TGCAGCGCCGAGTGGGCCGGTATAAACACCGGGGAGCTGTTTTTT. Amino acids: CSAEWAGINTGELFF.

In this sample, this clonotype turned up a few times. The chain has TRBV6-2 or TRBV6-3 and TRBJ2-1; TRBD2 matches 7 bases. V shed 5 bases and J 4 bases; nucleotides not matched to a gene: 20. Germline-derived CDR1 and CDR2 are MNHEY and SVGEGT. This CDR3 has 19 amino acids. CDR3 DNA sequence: TGTGCCAGCAGTACGGGGGAGGGAAACACGAAGGCTTTTTACAATGAGCAGTTCTTC. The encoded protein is CASSTGEGNTKAFYNEQFF.

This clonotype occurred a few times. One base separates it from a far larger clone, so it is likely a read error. CDR3: CASSLESLAYSEQFF. The CDR3 coding sequence is TGTGCCAGCAGCTTAGAAAGTCTAGCCTACAGTGAGCAGTTCTTC. The chain employs TRBV7-3 and TRBJ2-1; possibly TRBD2 for D (5 bases). Germline V CDR1 and CDR2: SGHTA, FQGTGA. The CDR3 loop spans 15 amino acids.

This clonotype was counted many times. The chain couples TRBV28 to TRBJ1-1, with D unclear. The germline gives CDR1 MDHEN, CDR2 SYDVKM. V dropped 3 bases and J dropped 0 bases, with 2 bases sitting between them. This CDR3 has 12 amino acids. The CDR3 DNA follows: TGTGCCAGCAGTTTGATGAACACTGAAGCTTTCTTT. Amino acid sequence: CASSLMNTEAFF.

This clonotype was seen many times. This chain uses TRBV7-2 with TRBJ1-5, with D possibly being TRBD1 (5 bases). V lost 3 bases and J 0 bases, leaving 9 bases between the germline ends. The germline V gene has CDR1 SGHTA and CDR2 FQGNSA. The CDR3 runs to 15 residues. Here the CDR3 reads CASSLSRDSNQPQHF. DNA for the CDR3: TGTGCCAGCAGCTTGAGCAGGGATAGCAATCAGCCCCAGCATTTT.

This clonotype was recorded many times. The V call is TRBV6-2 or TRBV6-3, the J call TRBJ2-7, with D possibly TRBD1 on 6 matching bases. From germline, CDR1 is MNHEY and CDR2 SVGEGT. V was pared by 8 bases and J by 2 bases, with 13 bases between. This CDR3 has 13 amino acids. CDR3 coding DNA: TGTGCCAGCCGGGGACACCTCACCTACGAGCAGTACTTC. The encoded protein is CASRGHLTYEQYF.

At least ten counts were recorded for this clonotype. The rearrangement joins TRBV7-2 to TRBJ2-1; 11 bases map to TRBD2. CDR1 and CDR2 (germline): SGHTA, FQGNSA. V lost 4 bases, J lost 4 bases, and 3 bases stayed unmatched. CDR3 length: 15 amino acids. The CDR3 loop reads CASSYTSGSYNEQFF. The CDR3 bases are TGTGCCAGCAGCTATACTAGCGGGAGTTACAATGAGCAGTTCTTC.

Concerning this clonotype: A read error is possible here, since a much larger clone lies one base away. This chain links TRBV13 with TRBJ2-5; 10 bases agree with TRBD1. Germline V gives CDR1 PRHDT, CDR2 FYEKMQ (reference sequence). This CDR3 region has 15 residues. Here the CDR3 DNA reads TGTGACAGCAGCTTGGCCGGGACAGGGGAAGAGACCCAGTACTTC. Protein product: CDSSLAGTGEETQYF.

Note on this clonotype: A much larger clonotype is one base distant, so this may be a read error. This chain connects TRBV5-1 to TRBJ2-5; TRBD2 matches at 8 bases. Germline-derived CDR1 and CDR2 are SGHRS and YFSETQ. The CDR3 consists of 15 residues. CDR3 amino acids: CASRSVSGSQEAQYF. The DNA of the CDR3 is TGCGCCAGCAGAAGCGTAAGCGGGAGCCAAGAGGCCCAGTACTTC.

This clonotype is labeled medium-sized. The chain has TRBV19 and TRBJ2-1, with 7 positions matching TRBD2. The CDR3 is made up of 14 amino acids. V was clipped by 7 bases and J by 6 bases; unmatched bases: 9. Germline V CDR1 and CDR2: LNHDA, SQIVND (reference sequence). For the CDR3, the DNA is TGTGCCAGTATCCCGCATAGCGGGTCCAATGAGCAGTTCTTC. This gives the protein CASIPHSGSNEQFF. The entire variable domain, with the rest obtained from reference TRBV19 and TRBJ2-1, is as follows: DGGITQSPKYLFRKEGQNVTLSCEQNLNHDAMYWYRQDPGQGLRLIYYSQIVNDFQKGDIAEGYSVSREKKESFPLTVTSAQKNPTAFYLCASIPHSGSNEQFFGPGTRLTVL.

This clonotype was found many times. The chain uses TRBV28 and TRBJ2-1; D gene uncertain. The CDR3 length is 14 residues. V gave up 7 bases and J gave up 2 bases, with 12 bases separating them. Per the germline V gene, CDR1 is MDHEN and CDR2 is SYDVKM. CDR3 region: CASKRPGTYNEQFF. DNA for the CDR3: TGTGCCAGCAAGAGGCCGGGCACCTACAATGAGCAGTTCTTC.

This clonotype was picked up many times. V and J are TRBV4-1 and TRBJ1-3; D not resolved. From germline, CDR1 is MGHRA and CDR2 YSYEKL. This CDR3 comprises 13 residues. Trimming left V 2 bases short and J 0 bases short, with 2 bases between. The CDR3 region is CASSQNSGNTIYF. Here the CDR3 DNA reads TGCGCCAGCAGCCAAAACTCTGGAAACACCATATATTTT.

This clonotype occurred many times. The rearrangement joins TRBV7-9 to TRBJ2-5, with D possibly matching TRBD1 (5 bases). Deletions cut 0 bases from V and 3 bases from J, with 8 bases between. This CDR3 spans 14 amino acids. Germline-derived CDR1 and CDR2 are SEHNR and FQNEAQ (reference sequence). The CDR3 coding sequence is TGTGCCAGCAGCTTAGCGGGCAGGGAAGAGACCCAGTACTTC. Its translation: CASSLAGREETQYF.

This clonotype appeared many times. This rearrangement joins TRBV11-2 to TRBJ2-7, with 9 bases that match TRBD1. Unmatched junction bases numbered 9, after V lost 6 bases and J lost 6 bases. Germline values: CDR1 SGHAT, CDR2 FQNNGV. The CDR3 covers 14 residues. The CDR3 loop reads CASREGTGKIEQYF. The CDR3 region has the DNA TGTGCCAGCAGAGAAGGGACAGGGAAAATCGAGCAGTACTTC.

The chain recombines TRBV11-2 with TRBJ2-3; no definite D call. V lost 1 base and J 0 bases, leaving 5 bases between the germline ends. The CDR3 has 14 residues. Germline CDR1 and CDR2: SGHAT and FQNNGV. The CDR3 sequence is CASSLAPSTDTQYF. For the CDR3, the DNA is TGTGCCAGCAGCTTAGCTCCTAGCACAGATACGCAGTATTTT.

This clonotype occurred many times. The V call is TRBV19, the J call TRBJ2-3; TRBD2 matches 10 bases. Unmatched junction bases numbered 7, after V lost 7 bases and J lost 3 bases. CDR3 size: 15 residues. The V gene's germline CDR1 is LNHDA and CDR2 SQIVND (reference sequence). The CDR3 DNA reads TGTGCCAGTATGGCTCCGGGACTAGCGACAGATACGCAGTATTTT. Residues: CASMAPGLATDTQYF.